Described below is a single T cell receptor beta chain sequence and its context. The CDR3 extends over 15 amino acids. In germline, CDR1 is SGHTA, CDR2 FQGNSA. V was cut by 3 bases and J by 5 bases, with 16 bases left in between. This specimen comes from a study of OX40 agonist ivuxolimab in advanced cancers. About the study: Every 2 weeks, patients received ivuxolimab intravenously, dosed at 0.01 to 10 mg/kg. Every patient in dose escalation had hepatocellular carcinoma, melanoma, renal cell or head and neck cancer. At roughly 83% male, the cohort had a mean age of 60 years, ranging from about 20 to 90.

Measured with immunoSEQ multiplex PCR; TCRdb has only the in-frame clones, and not every one. The sample holds tens of thousands of clones, roughly four fifths seen once. The sequencing used CD4+ or CD8+ T cells sorted from blood, collected in a trial of the OX40 agonist ivuxolimab. This clonotype was obtained from an adult with an advanced solid tumor such as melanoma, head and neck, liver or kidney cancer. The V and J genes are TRBV7-2 and TRBJ1-1; D may be TRBD1 (5 bases). As DNA, the CDR3 is TGTGCCAGCAGCTTTAGTGGTCAGGGCTGGACTGAAGCTTTCTTT. It translates to CASSFSGQGWTEAFF.